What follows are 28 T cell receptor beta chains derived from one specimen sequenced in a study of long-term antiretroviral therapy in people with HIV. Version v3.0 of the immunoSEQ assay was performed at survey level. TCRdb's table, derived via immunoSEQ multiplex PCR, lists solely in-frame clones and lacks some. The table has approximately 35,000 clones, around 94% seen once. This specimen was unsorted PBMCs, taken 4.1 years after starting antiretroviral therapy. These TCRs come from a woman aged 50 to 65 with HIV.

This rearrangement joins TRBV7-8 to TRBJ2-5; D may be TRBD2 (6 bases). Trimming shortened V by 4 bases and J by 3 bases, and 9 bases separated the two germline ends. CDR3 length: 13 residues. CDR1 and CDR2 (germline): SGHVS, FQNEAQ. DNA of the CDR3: TGTGCCAGCAGCTCGCCGGGGGAAGAGACCCAGTACTTC. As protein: CASSSPGEETQYF.

CDR3 amino acids: CASSSPGQGMDEQYF. In nucleotides, the CDR3 is TGTGCCAGCAGTTCCCCGGGACAGGGGATGGACGAGCAGTACTTC. The chain uses TRBV6-5 and TRBJ2-7; 10 nucleotides line up with TRBD1. The CDR3 length is 15 residues. With V trimmed by 4 bases and J by 5 bases, 8 bases remained unmatched. Germline-derived CDR1 and CDR2 are MNHEY and SVGAGI.

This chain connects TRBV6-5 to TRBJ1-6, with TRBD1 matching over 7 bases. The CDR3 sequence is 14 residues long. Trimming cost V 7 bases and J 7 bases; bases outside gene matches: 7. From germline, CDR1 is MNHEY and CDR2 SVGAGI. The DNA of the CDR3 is TGTGCCAGCAAGCGAGGACAGGCAAATTCACCCCTCCACTTT. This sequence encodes CASKRGQANSPLHF.

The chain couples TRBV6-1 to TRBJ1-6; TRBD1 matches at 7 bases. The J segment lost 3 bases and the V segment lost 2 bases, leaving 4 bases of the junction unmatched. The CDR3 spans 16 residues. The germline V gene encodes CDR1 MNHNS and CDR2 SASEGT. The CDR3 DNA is TGTGCCAGCAGTGAATACAGGGGCTACTATAATTCACCCCTCCACTTT. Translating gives CASSEYRGYYNSPLHF.

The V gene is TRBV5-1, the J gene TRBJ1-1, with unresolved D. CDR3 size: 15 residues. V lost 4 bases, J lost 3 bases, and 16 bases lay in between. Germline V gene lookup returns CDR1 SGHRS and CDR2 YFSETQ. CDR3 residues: CASSPLGLVDTEAFF. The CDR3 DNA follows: TGCGCCAGCAGCCCTCTAGGGCTGGTGGACACTGAAGCTTTCTTT.

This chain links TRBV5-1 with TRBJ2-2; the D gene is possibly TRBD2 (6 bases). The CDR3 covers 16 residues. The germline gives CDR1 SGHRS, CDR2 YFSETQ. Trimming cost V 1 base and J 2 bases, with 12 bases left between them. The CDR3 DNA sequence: TGCGCCAGCAGCTTGCAGTGGGGGGTAAACACCGGGGAGCTGTTTTTT. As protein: CASSLQWGVNTGELFF.

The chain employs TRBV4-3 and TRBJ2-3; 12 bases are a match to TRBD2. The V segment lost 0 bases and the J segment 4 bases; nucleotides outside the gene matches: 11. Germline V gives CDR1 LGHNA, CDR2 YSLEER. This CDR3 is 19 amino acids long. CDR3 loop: CASSQDIGGLAGTPDTQYF. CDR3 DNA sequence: TGCGCCAGCAGCCAAGATATCGGCGGACTAGCGGGGACTCCAGATACGCAGTATTTT.

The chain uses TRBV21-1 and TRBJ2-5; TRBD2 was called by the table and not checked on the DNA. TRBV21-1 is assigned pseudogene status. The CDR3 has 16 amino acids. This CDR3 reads CASSKAERGVQETQYF. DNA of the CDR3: TGTGCCAGCAGCAAAGCCGAGCGGGGGGTCCAAGAGACCCAGTACTTC.

In DNA form, the CDR3 reads TGCGCCAGCAGCCAAGTCTGGGGCAGTGGCTATGGCTACACCTTC. This sequence encodes CASSQVWGSGYGYTF. This chain joins TRBV4-1 and TRBJ1-2, with D possibly being TRBD1 (5 bases). V was clipped by 1 base and J by 4 bases, with 13 bases between them. Germline V gene lookup returns CDR1 MGHRA and CDR2 YSYEKL. There are 15 residues in the CDR3.

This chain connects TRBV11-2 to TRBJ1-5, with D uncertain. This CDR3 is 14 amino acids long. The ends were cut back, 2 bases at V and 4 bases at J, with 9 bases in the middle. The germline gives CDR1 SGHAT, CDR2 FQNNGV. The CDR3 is CASSLRVGNQPQHF. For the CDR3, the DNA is TGTGCCAGCAGCTTAAGGGTGGGGAATCAGCCCCAGCATTTT.

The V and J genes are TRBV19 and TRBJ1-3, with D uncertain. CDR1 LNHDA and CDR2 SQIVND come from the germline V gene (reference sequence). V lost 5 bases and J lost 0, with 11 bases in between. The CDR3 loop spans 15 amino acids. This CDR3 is CASSASVGSGNTIYF. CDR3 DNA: TGTGCCAGTAGTGCCTCAGTTGGCTCTGGAAACACCATATATTTT.

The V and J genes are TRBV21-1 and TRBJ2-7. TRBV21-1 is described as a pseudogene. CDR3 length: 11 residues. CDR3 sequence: CASSNLNEQYF. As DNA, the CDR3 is TGTGCCAGCAGCAATTTGAACGAGCAGTACTTC.

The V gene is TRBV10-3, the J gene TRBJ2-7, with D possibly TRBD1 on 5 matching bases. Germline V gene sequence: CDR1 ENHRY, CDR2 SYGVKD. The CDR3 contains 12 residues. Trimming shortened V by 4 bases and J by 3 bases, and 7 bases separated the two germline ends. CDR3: CAISADSYEQYF. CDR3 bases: TGTGCCATCAGTGCTGACAGCTACGAGCAGTACTTC.

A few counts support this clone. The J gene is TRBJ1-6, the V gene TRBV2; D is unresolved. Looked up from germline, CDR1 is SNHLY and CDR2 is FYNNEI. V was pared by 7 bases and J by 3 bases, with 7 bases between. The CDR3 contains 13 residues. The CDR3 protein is CASTTLYNSPLHF. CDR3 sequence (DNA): TGTGCCAGCACGACGCTCTATAATTCACCCCTCCACTTT.

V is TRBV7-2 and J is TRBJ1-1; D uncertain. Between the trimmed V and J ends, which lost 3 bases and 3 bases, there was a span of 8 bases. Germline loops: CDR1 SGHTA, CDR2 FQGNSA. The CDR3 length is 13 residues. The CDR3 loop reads CASSLQSYTEAFF. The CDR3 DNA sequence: TGTGCCAGCAGCTTGCAGAGTTACACTGAAGCTTTCTTT. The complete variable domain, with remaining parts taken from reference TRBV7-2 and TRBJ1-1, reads GAGVSQSPSNKVTEKGKDVELRCDPISGHTALYWYRQSLGQGLEFLIYFQGNSAPDKSGLPSDRFSAERTGGSVSTLTIQRTQQEDSAVYLCASSLQSYTEAFFGQGTRLTVV.

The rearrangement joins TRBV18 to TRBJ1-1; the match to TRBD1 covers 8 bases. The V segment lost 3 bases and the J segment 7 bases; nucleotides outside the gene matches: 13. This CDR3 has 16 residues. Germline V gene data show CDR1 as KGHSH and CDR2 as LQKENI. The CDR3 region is CASSPYPGQVKVEAFF. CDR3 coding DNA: TGTGCCAGCTCACCTTATCCGGGACAGGTAAAGGTTGAAGCTTTCTTT.

In DNA, the CDR3 is TGCGCCAGCAGCCAAGATCGGGGGACAAGCTCCTACAATGAGCAGTTCTTC. Translated: CASSQDRGTSSYNEQFF. This chain links TRBV4-1 with TRBJ2-1; D tentatively fits TRBD1 or TRBD2 (6 bases each). CDR1 is MGHRA and CDR2 is YSYEKL in the germline V gene. The CDR3 extends over 17 amino acids. V was clipped by 0 bases and J by 0 bases, with 12 bases between them.

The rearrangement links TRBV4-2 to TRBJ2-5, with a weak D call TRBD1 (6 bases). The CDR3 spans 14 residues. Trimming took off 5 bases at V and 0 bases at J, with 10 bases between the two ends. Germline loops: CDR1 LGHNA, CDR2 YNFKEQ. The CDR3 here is CASSDRDNQETQYF. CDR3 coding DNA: TGTGCCAGCAGCGACCGGGACAACCAAGAGACCCAGTACTTC.

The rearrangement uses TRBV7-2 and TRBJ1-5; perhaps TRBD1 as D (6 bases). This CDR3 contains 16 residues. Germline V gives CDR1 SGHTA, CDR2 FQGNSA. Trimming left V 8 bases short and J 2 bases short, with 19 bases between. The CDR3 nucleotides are TGTGCCAGCGCCGGTGTTCAGGGGTTGGGCAATCAGCCCCAGCATTTT. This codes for CASAGVQGLGNQPQHF.

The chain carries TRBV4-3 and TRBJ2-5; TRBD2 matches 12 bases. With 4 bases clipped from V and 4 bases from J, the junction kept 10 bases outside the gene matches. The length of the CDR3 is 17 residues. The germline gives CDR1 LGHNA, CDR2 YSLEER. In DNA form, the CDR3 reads TGCGCCAGCAGCCGTCGGGCTAGCGGGGGGGGGAGAGAGACCCAGTACTTC. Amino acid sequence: CASSRRASGGGRETQYF.

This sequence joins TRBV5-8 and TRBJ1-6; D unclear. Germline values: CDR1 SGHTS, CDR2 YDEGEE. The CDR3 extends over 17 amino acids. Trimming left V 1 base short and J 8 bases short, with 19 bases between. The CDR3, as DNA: TGTGCCAGCAGCTTGCGGTTCGGAGGGCTCCACGATTCACCCCTCCACTTT. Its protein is CASSLRFGGLHDSPLHF.

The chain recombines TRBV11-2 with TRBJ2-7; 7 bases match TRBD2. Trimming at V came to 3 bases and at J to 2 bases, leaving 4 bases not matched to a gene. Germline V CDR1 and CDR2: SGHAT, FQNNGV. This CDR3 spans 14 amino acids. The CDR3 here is CASSFRAGPYEQYF. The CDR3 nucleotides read TGTGCCAGCAGCTTCAGAGCGGGGCCCTACGAGCAGTACTTC.

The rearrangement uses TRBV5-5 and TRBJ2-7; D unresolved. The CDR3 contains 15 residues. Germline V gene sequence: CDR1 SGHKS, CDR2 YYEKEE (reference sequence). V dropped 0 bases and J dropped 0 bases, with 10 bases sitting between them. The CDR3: CASSLEAIGSYEQYF. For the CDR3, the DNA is TGTGCCAGCAGCTTGGAGGCAATAGGCTCCTACGAGCAGTACTTC.

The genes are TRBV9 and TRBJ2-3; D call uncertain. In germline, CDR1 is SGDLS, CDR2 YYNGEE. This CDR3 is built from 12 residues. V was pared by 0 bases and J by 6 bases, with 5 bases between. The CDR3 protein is CASSVGFDTQYF. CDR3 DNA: TGTGCCAGCAGCGTAGGTTTTGATACGCAGTATTTT.

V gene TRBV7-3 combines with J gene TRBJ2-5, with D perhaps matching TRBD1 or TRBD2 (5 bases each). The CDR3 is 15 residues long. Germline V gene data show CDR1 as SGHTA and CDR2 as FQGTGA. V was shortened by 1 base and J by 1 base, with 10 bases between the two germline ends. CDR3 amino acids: CASSLSGGGQETQYF. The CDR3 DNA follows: TGTGCCAGCAGCTTAAGCGGTGGGGGCCAAGAGACCCAGTACTTC.

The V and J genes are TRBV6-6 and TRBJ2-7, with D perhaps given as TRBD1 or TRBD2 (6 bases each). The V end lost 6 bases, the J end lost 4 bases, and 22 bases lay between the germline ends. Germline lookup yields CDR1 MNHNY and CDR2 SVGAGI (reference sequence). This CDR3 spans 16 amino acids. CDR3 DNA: TGTGCCAGCAGGCCACCGGGGGCCCTGCATCCATACGAGCAGTACTTC. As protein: CASRPPGALHPYEQYF.

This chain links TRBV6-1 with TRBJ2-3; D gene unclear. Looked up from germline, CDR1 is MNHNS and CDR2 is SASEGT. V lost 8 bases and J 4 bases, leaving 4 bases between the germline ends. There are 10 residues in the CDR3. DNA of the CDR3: TGTGCCAGCGGGGCAGATACGCAGTATTTT. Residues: CASGADTQYF.

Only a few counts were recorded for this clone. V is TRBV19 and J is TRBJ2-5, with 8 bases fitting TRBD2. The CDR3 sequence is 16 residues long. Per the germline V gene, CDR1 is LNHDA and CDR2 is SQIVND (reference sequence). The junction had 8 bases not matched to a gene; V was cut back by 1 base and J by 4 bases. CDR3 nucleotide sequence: TGTGCCAGTAGTATAGCCCTCGGGGGGGGCAGAGAGACCCAGTACTTC. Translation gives CASSIALGGGRETQYF.